The T cell receptor beta chain under discussion was sequenced for a study of cytomegalovirus exposure and HLA in healthy donors (dated by TCRdb to 2015 to 2018). With respect to the entire study: An earlier analysis of under 600 of the donors reported more than 250 Gb of sequence data and some 120 million unique TCR beta sequences from 150 million to 200 million T cells. An early release that covered fewer than 750 HLA-typed donors contained 300 to 350 gigabases of sequencing data and roughly 84 million unique TCR sequences. The genetic ancestry cluster associated with self-reported Caucasian donors included 80% to 90% of the roughly 400 genotyped donors. The study aimed to test whether signatures of past pathogen exposure could be identified by cataloging public T cell receptors. The study used immunosequencing to profile the T cell repertoires of approximately 690 subjects and linked those repertoires to cytomegalovirus serostatus. Besides the first cohort of around 670 subjects, a separate validation cohort made up of 120 different subjects was used. To predict cytomegalovirus infection status, the study brought together high-throughput TCR immunosequencing, statistical association of individual TCRs with disease status, and machine learning. A later analysis re-analyzed previously published TCR beta repertoires from 500 to 700 donors and added high-resolution HLA genotyping to study TCR occurrence patterns. Rather than drawing on any new phenotypic data, the later analysis identified candidate immune exposures from TCR beta sequences and the way those sequences occurred across donors. An earlier analysis of 587 of the donors used high-throughput TCR beta sequencing to judge whether each TCR beta V gene segment behaved as functional or pseudogenic. Donor age, sex, ethnicity and CMV serostatus were collected together with the repertoire data. Genome-wide SNP genotypes for about 65% of the roughly 670 donors were used in a later genetic analysis, which treated that subset as a discovery cohort. All discovery cohort repertoires had been generated using a single sequencing platform. Class I and class II HLA loci were covered by the typing at four-digit resolution. Typing coverage varied by locus: 629-630 donors for A, B, C, DRB1 and DQB1; more than 500 for DQA1; more than 600 for DPA1; roughly 450 for DPB1. Four or five DR-DQ haplotypes were handled as single units for association and clustering, since linkage in the cohort was strong. Across under 500 genotyped donors of the cohort, an average of roughly 230,000 unique TCR beta nucleotide sequences per donor were sequenced, and around 19% of those sequences were non-productive.

The cohort was made up of approximately 700 healthy bone marrow donors. At the time of sampling, every cohort member was nominally healthy, though immune exposures that went unrecorded were likely present. The donor tested CMV seronegative, placing the donor among the approximately 360 seronegative members of the cohort. Every donor gave a peripheral blood sample, and the peripheral blood mononuclear cells from that sample were used for TCR beta sequencing. Genomic DNA was extracted from the blood cell samples with the Qiagen DNeasy Blood Extraction Kit. Receptor amplification or capture employed the immunoSEQ multiplex PCR assay. For the multiplex PCR, a mixture combining 60 forward primers for TCR Vbeta segments and 13 reverse primers for TCR Jbeta segments was used. The CDR3 region of rearranged TCR beta genes was amplified from genomic DNA with a multiplex PCR assay. The amplified TCR beta libraries were sequenced on the Illumina HiSeq System as 87-base-pair reads. In the original analysis: In a later analysis, some 80 million unique TCR beta chains were counted across the approximately 640 repertoires, and roughly 9.9 million of these chains were shared by at least two donors. A nearest-neighbor algorithm error-corrected the raw reads and collapsed the reads into unique sequences, merging closely related sequences to remove PCR and sequencing errors. To assign V, D and J gene segments, CDR3 sequences were aligned to IMGT reference sequences. For a sequence to be retained, a match of at least six nucleotides was required to both a V gene segment and a J gene segment. Rearrangements were called productive when the CDR3 lacked stop codons and stayed in frame with V and J; all others were non-productive. Following IMGT convention, CDR3 was defined as the stretch from the second conserved V-encoded cysteine to the conserved J-encoded phenylalanine. The earlier analysis of about 640 of the donors excluded any sequence lacking an unambiguous match to a single V gene segment. In an earlier analysis of several hundred of the donors, V segments were called functional above 56.7% productive rearrangements and were called segregating when the between-donor standard deviation exceeded 5%. A statistical classification framework was built to diagnose cytomegalovirus status from the catalog of TCR beta chain sequences. V and J gene assignment, in a later analysis, came from comparing TCR nucleotide sequences with IMGT/GENE-DB human TR gene sequences. The TCRdist pipeline was used in a later analysis to assign CDR3 sequences and most-parsimonious VDJ recombination scenarios. In a later analysis, each TCR beta chain was defined by its CDR3 amino acid sequence together with its V-gene family, and reads lacking a unique V-gene family were excluded. As a way to deal with suspected cross-contamination and a sequencing artifact, a later analysis dropped 450 to 600 nucleotide sequences that were highly shared and had low generation probability. In a later analysis, a clonal expansion index was calculated for each public chain from normalized within-repertoire ranks of inferred template counts. A later analysis computed generation probabilities with a VDJ recombination model fitted to out-of-frame rearrangements, and checked the results against IGoR. In a later analysis, hypergeometric tests were used to score TCR-TCR, TCR-HLA and TCR-CMV co-occurrence, with a repertoire-size bias correction applied to TCR pairs. To estimate false discovery rates, a later analysis permuted the HLA or CMV assignments 20 times. A later analysis grouped co-occurring TCRs with DBSCAN, adding TCRdist sequence similarity when clustering within HLA-allele-positive subsets. For co-occurrence clustering, repertoires with fewer than 30,000 or more than 120,000 public chains were excluded, along with about five repertoires with anomalous nucleotide sharing. The source is immuneACCESS, and TCRdb retained only in-frame sequences with V and J called. Part of the clones is not carried over; for the studies checked, unresolved V genes explain less than half of this, and the remainder is unexplained. From that table come the V and J calls and clone size; the DNA was used to work out D and trimming. The sample table shows about 170,000 clones, and over 75% are seen once. The ten largest clones add up to less than 2.5% of the sample.

From the germline V gene (reference sequence), CDR1 is LNHDA and CDR2 is SQIVND. Measured from the cysteine to the phenylalanine, the CDR3 is 13 residues long. Only CDR3 DNA is held: 39 bases, read in frame from base 1. Between the V and J ends, shortened by 1 base and 3 bases respectively, the junction contains 3 bases. A note on this clone: The antigen this receptor binds is unknown. Per-base quality was not reported, and no clone a single base away is much larger than it.

Results the study describes overall, beyond this receptor: Specific HLA alleles were associated with more than 15,000 TCR beta sequences at a false discovery rate of 0.05 in a later analysis. A total of roughly 160 TCR beta chains were listed by the study as associated with cytomegalovirus. An association between a missense DCLRE1C variant and V-gene and J-gene trimming of TCR beta chains was found in a later genetic analysis and replicated in an independent cohort. Three of the identified cytomegalovirus-associated TCR beta chains were confirmed in vitro to be specific for cytomegalovirus antigens. A later analysis found that most CMV-associated TCR beta chains appeared HLA-restricted, with HLA associations seemingly driven largely by CMV exposure. Sequencing depth was assumed to be roughly uniform across donors in the presence/absence analyses, though that assumption may not hold. The sequencing pipeline was judged likely to have produced a cluster of highly shared sequence variants as a technical artifact. According to a later genetic analysis, donors in an Asian-associated ancestry cluster had fewer N-insertions in productive TCRs than the approximately 650-donor mean. HLA typing was unavailable for some donors at each locus, so association tests used only the typed subset. CMV serostatus was the only immune exposure information available for the cohort. Because counts were too low, 15 or so rarely observed V segments, including chromosome 9 orphons, were excluded from the earlier analysis of about 500 of the donors. The classifier was reported to diagnose cytomegalovirus status with high specificity and sensitivity in both the original cohort and the validation cohort. The authors suggested that the approach could potentially be generalized to other disease states and immunological phenotypes. When HLA alleles, especially DR and DQ, strongly co-occurred, attributing TCR associations to individual alleles was difficult. In a later analysis, several top co-occurrence clusters were reported to appear linked to parvovirus B19, influenza, CMV and Epstein-Barr virus. While some public TCRs were present in many individuals, most TCR sequences turned up only very rarely across donors. Some IMGT-functional V segments, including TRBV6-2 and TRBV6-3, could not be distinguished by the 87-base-pair reads and were therefore excluded. Only TCR beta chains were sequenced in this cohort, and the absence of alpha or paired-chain data limited detectable features. A further reported finding was that TCR beta sequences accurately predicted the HLA-A and HLA-B alleles for most subjects in the first cohort. A later analysis found that HLA-associated TCR beta chains were more clonally expanded and had lower generation probabilities than equally common non-associated chains. Correlated functional status among segregating V segments might reflect linkage disequilibrium, but an unknown experimental factor could not be ruled out. A later analysis found that TCR association rates varied across HLA loci, with DRB1 alleles showing the most associated TCRs and HLA-C alleles the fewest. An earlier analysis of some 590 of the donors showed that most TCR beta V segments appeared in productive rearrangements either about 90% or about 30% of the time, which broadly matched IMGT annotations.

This clonotype originated in a male donor in good health and CMV-seronegative. The source material was PBMCs. The sequence links TRBV19 to TRBJ2-2; the D gene assignment is ambiguous. CDR3 loop: CASSIAYTGELFF. The DNA reads TGTGCCAGTAGTATAGCCTACACCGGGGAGCTGTTTTTT.